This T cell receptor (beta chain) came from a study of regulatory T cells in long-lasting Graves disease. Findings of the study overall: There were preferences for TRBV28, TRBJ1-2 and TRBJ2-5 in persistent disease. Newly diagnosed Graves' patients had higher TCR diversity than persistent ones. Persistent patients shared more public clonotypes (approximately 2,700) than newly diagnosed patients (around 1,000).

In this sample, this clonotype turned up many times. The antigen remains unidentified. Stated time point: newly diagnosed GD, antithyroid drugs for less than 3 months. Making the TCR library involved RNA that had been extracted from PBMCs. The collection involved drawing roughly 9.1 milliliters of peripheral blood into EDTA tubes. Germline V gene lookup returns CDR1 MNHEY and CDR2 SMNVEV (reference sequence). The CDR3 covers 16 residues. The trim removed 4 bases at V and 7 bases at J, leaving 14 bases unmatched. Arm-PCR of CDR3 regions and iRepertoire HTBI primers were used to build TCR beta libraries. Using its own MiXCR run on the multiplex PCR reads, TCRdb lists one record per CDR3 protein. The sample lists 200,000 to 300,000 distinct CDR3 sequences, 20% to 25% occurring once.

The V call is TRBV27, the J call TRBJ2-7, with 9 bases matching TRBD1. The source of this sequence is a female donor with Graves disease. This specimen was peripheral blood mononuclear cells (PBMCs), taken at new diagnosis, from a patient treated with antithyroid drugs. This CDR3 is CASSSNRDRESKEQYF. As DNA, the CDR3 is TGTGCCAGCAGTTCAAACCGGGACAGGGAGTCGAAAGAGCAGTACTTC.